The present entry profiles one T cell receptor (beta chain) with its context. The data stem from a study of T cell changes during pregnancy in multiple sclerosis. The CDR3 is 14 amino acids. CDR1 is LNHDA, CDR2 SQIVND, per germline (reference sequence). The V gene end was trimmed by 5 bases and the J gene end by 7 bases; junction bases not matched to a gene: 5. Libraries were prepared by immunoSEQ multiplex PCR; TCRdb keeps only in-frame clonotypes and omits some of them. The table records approximately 100,000 clones, 90% to 95% of them present only once. The source is a female donor with multiple sclerosis, enrolled in a pregnancy study. The J gene is TRBJ1-6, the V gene TRBV19; TRBD1 agrees at 7 bases. Sequencing was performed on peripheral blood, taken in the first trimester of pregnancy. This chain's CDR3 is CASSLTGVNSPLHF. Written as DNA, the CDR3 is TGTGCCAGTAGTCTCACAGGGGTGAATTCACCCCTCCACTTT.